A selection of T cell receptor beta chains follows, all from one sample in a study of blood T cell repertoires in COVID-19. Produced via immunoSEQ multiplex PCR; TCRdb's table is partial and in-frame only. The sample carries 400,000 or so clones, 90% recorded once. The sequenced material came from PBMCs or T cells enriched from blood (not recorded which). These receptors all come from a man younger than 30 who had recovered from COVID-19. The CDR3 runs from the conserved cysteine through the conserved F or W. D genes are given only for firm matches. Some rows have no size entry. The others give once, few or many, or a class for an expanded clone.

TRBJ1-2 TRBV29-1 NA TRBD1 TGCAGCGCCAAGGGACAGGGAGTTGGCTACACCTTC CSAKGQGVGYTF
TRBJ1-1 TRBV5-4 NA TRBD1 TGTGCCAGCAGCGGAGGTAGAAGGACAGGGGAGAACACTGAAGCTTTCTTT CASSGGRRTGENTEAFF
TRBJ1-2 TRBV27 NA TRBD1 TGTGCCAGCAGTTTATCCAACTCGATTGGTGGTCGGACAGGGGGTAACTATGGCTACACCTTC CASSLSNSIGGRTGGNYGYTF
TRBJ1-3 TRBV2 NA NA TGTGCCAGCAGTAAACAGTGGACTACTGGAAACACCATATATTTT CASSKQWTTGNTIYF
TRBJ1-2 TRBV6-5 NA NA TGTGCCAGCAGCGGGCTCGGGCGCAGGGCTGCTGGCTACACCTTC CASSGLGRRAAGYTF
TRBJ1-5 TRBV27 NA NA TGTGCCAGCACCCCTGGCAGTTATAGCAATCAGCCCCAGCATTTT CASTPGSYSNQPQHF
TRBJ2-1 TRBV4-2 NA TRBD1 TGTGCCAGCAGCCAAGATCCGGCAGGGGGACACAATGAGCAGTTCTTC CASSQDPAGGHNEQFF
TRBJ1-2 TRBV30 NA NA TGTGCCTGGAGTATGGGACACAAAAGTCCTTATGGCTACACCTTC CAWSMGHKSPYGYTF
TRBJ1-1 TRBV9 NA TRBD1 TGTGCCAGCAGCCCCCGGACAGGACTGAACACTGAAGCTTTCTTT CASSPRTGLNTEAFF
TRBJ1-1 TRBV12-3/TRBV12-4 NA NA TGTGCCAGTTCAAGGGGCCGGACTGAAGCTTTCTTT CASSRGRTEAFF
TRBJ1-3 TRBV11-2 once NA TGTGCCAGCAGCTTAGATCCAAGGGGTTTCGGAAACACCATATATTTT CASSLDPRGFGNTIYF
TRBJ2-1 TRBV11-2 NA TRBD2 TGTGCCAGCAGCTCCCCCGGGACTAGGGTCCCCCCTGAGCAGTTCTTC CASSSPGTRVPPEQFF
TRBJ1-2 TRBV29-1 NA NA TGCAGCGTTGAAGGGGGAGAACTAGTGAATGGCTACACCTTC CSVEGGELVNGYTF
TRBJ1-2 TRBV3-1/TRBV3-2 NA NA TGTGCCAGCAGCCAACACAGAAGTAATGGCTACACCTTC CASSQHRSNGYTF
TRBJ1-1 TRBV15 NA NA TGTGCCACCGCAAGGACACCCCGGGAGACTGAAGCTTTCTTT CATARTPRETEAFF
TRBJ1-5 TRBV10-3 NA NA TGTGCCATCAGTGAGGGAGGGGGCAATCAGCCCCAGCATTTT CAISEGGGNQPQHF
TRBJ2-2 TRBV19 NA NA TGTGCCAGTAGGGGTGGGACAACCAAAACCGGGGAGCTGTTTTTT CASRGGTTKTGELFF
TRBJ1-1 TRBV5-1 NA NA TGCGCCAGCAGCCCACGACAGACGAAGAACACTGAAGCTTTCTTT CASSPRQTKNTEAFF
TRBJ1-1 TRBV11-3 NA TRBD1 TGTGCCAGCTCCGAAGGCGGGGACAGTAGTCCTGAAGCTTTCTTT CASSEGGDSSPEAFF
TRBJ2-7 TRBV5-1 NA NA TGCGCCAGCAGCTTGGACAGTCGGTACGAGCAGTACTTC CASSLDSRYEQYF
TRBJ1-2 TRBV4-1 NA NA TGCGCCAGCAGCCAAATTGTACTGCGAGGCTACACCTTC CASSQIVLRGYTF
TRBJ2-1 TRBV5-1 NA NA TGCGCCAGCAGTAGAAATGCAAACTACAATGAGCAGTTCTTC CASSRNANYNEQFF
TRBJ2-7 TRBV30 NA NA TGTGCCTGGAGTGTGACAGGAGGTAACGAGCAGTACTTC CAWSVTGGNEQYF
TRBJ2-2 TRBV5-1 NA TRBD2 TGCGCCAGCAGCACGGGGACTAGCGGGAGCAGGATCACCGGGGAGCTGTTTTTT CASSTGTSGSRITGELFF
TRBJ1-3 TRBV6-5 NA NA TGTGCCAGCAGTCCCCCGGGAAGGGCGAACACCATATATTTT CASSPPGRANTIYF
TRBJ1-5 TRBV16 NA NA TGTGCCAGCAGCCCGACGGGGATTCAGCCCCAGCATTTT CASSPTGIQPQHF
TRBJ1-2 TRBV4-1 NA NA TGCGCCAGCAGCCAAATACCAAAAACAGGGCGCGGCTACACCTTC CASSQIPKTGRGYTF
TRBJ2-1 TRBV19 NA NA TGTGCCAGTAGTAAGACTATCAATGAGCAGTTCTTC CASSKTINEQFF
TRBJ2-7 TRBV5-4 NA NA TGTGCCAGCAGCTTGGCGGCGGGACTCACCTACGAGCAGTACTTC CASSLAAGLTYEQYF
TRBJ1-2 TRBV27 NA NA TGTGCCTCCTGGCAGGGGTACGGCTACACCTTC CASWQGYGYTF
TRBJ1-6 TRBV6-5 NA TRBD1 TGTGCCAGCAGAAACAGGGGTTCCTATAATTCACCCCTCCACTTT CASRNRGSYNSPLHF
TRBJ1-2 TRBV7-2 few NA TGTGCCAGCAGCTCCGGGGTTGAGGGCTACACCTTC CASSSGVEGYTF
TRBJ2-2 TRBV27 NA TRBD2 TGTGCCAGCAGTTTCCCCCCCAGCGGGAGGAACACCGGGGAGCTGTTTTTT CASSFPPSGRNTGELFF
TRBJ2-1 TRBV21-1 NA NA TGTGCCAGCAGCAAAGAATGCGGGACTCGTAAGAGCTCCTACAATGAGCAGTTCTTC CASSKECGTRKSSYNEQFF
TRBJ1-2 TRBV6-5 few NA TGTGCCAGCATAGGGCAGCCGGGGATAGGTGATGGCTACACCTTC CASIGQPGIGDGYTF
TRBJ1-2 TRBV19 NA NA TGTGCCAGTAGTATAGACCTTGGGACGGCGGGAGTCGAGCCAGCTAACTATGGCTACACCTTC CASSIDLGTAGVEPANYGYTF
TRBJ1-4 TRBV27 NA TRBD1 TGTGCCAGCAGTTCCACCCAGACAGGGAGGTTTGAAAAACTGTTTTTT CASSSTQTGRFEKLFF
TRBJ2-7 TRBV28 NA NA TGTGCCAGCAGTACCGGTCTAGTCAACGAGCAGTACTTC CASSTGLVNEQYF
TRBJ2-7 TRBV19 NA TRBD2 TGTGCCAGTAGTATGACTAGCGGGGGCTCCTACGAGCAGTACTTC CASSMTSGGSYEQYF
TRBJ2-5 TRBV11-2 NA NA TGTGCCAGCAGCTTAGACGGGGAGCCGCAAGAGACCCAGTACTTC CASSLDGEPQETQYF
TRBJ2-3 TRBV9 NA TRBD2 TGTGCCAGCAGCGTAGGGGTTGGAGCGGGAGAAGATACGCAGTATTTT CASSVGVGAGEDTQYF
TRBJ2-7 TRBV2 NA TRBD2 TGTGCCAGCACTGGGACTAGCGGGAGAAGCAACGAGCAGTACTTC CASTGTSGRSNEQYF
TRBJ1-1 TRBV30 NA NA TGTGCCTGTGCCCGGGACACTGAAGCTTTCTTT CACARDTEAFF